This T cell receptor (beta chain) was obtained from a study of blood T cell repertoires in COVID-19. Study summary: Samples of COVID-19 (acute and convalescent) were obtained from the United States, Italy and Spain. From T cells, B-cell-depleted T cells, or PBMCs came the material, which was cDNA or gDNA.

Original handling: Reference gene primer amplification gave estimated nucleated cell counts. TCRdb's table, derived via immunoSEQ multiplex PCR, lists solely in-frame clones and lacks some. D and trimming come from the DNA, and the V and J calls and clone size come from that table. The table lists 120,000 to 150,000 clones, approximately 82% of them singletons, with 1.5% to 2% in the top ten. V lost 4 bases and J lost 6; bases outside the gene matches: 9. The CDR3 has 15 residues. CDR1 is SGHRS and CDR2 is YFSETQ in the germline V gene. Sequencing was carried out using peripheral blood. The source is a human donor in a cohort sampled during active COVID-19. The chain employs TRBV5-1 and TRBJ2-3, with 9 nucleotides matching TRBD1. This CDR3 reads CASSPTPDRGDTQYF. DNA of the CDR3: TGCGCCAGCAGCCCGACCCCGGACAGGGGTGATACGCAGTATTTT.